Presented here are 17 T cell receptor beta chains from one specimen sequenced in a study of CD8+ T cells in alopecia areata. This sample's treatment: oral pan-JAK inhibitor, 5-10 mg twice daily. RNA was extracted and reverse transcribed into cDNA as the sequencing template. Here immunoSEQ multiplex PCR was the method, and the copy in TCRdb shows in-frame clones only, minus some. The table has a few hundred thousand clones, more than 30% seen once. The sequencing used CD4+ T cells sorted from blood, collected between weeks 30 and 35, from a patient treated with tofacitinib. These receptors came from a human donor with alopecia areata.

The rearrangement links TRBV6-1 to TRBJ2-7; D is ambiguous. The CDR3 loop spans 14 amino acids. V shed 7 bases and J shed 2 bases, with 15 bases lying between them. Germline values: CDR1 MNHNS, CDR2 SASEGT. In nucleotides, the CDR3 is TGTGCCAGCAATCGTGAGGTGTACACCTACGAGCAGTACTTC. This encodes CASNREVYTYEQYF.

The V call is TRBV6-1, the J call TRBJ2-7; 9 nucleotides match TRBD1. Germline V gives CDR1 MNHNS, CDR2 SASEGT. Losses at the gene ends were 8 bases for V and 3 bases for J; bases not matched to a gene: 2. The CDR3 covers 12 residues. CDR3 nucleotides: TGTGCCAGCTCGGGACAGGGCTACGAGCAGTACTTC. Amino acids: CASSGQGYEQYF.

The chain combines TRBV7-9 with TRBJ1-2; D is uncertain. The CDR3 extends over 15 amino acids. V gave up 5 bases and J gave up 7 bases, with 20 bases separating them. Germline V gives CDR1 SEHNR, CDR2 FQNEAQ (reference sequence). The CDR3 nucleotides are TGTGCCAGCAGCCCCCCCGCCCAAGAGCGGCGTGGCTACACCTTC. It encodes CASSPPAQERRGYTF.

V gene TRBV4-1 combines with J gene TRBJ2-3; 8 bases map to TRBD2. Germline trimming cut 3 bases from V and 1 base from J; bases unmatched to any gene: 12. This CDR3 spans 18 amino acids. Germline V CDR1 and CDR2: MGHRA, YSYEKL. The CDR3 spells CASSQGSWGAGGTDTQYF. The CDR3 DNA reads TGCGCCAGCAGCCAGGGTAGTTGGGGAGCGGGAGGCACAGATACGCAGTATTTT.

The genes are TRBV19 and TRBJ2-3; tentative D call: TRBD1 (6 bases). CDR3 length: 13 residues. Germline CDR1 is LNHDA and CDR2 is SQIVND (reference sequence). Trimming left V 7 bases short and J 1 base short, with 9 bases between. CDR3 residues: CASKYRGTDTQYF. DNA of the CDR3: TGTGCCAGTAAGTACAGGGGCACAGATACGCAGTATTTT.

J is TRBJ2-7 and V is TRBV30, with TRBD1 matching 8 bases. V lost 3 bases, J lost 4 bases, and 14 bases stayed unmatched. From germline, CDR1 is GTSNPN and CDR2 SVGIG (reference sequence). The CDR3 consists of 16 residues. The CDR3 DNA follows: TGTGCCTGGAGGACCCCCGGGACAGGAATTATTTACGAGCAGTACTTC. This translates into CAWRTPGTGIIYEQYF.

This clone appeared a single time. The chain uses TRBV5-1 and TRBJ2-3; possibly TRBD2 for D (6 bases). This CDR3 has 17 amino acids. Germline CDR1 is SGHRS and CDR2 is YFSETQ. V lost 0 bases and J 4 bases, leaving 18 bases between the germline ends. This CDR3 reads CASSLGRETLHADTQYF. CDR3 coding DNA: TGCGCCAGCAGCTTGGGGAGGGAAACCTTGCACGCAGATACGCAGTATTTT.

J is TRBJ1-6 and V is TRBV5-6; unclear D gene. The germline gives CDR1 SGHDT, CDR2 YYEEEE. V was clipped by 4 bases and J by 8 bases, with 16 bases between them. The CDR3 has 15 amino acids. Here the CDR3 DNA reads TGTGCCAGCAGCCCCCGGGAGATCCAGCATTCACCCCTCCACTTT. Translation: CASSPREIQHSPLHF.

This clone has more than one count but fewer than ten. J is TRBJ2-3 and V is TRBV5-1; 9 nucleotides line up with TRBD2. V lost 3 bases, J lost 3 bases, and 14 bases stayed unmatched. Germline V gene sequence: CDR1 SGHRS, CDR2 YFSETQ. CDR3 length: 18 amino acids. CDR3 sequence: CASSSLAGSTSLTDTQYF. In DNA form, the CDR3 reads TGCGCCAGCAGCTCCCTAGCGGGATCGACCTCCCTGACAGATACGCAGTATTTT.

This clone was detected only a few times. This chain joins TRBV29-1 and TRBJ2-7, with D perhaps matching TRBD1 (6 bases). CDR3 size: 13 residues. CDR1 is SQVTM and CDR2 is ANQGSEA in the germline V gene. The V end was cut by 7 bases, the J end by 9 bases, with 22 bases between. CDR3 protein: CSGLNRDKRMQYF. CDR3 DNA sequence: TGCAGCGGGTTAAACCGGGACAAGAGGATGCAGTACTTC.

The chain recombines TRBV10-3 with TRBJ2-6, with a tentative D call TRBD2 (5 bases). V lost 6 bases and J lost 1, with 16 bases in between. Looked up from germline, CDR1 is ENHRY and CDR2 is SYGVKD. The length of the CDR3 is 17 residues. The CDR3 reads CAIRASSGSSGANVLTF. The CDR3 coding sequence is TGTGCCATCAGGGCCTCTTCGGGGAGTTCTGGGGCCAACGTCCTGACTTTC.

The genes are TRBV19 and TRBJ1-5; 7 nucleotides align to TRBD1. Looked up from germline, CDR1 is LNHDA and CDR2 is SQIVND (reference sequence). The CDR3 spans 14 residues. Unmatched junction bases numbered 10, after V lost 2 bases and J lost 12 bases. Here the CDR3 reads CASSISRDSFIQHF. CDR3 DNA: TGTGCCAGTAGTATATCCCGGGACAGTTTCATCCAGCATTTT.

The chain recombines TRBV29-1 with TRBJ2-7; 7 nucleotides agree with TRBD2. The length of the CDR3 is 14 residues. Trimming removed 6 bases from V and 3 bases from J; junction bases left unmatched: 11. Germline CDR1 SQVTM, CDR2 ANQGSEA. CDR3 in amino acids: CSVVRAGELYEQYF. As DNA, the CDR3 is TGCAGCGTAGTAAGGGCGGGAGAACTCTACGAGCAGTACTTC.

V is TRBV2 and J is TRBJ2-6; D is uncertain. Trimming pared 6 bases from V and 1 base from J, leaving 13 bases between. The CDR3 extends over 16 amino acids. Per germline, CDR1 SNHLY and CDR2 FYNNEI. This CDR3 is CASSPTRVSGANVLTF. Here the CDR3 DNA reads TGTGCCAGCAGCCCCACCCGGGTATCTGGGGCCAACGTCCTGACTTTC.

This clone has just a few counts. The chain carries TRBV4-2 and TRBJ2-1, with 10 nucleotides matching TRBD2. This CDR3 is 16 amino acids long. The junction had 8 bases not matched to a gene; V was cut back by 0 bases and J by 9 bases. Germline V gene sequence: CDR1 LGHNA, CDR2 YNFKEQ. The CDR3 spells CASSQDTLAGDGEQFF. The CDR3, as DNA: TGTGCCAGCAGCCAAGATACCCTAGCGGGAGACGGTGAGCAGTTCTTC.

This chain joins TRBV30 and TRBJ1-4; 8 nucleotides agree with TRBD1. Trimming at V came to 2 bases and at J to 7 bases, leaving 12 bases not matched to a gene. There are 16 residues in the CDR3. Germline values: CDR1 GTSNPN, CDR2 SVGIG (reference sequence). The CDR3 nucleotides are TGTGCCTGGAGTTACTTGGGACAGGCCGGAGGTGAAAAACTGTTTTTT. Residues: CAWSYLGQAGGEKLFF.

CDR3 DNA: TGTGCCAGCAGTTACGGACAGGGAATCTACGAGCAGTACTTC. Translating it yields CASSYGQGIYEQYF. The rearrangement links TRBV27 to TRBJ2-7, with 8 bases aligning to TRBD1. CDR1 is MNHEY, CDR2 SMNVEV, per germline (reference sequence). CDR3 length: 14 residues. Trimming removed 4 bases from V and 3 bases from J; junction bases left unmatched: 5.